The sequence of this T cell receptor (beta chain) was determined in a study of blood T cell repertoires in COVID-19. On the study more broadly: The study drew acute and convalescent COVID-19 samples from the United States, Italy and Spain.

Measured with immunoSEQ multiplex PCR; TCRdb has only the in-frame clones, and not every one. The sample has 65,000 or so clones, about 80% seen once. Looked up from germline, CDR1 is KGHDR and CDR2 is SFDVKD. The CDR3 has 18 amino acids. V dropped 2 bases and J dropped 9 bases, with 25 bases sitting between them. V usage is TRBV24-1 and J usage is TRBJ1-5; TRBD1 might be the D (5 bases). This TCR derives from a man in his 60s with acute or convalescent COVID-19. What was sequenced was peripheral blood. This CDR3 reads CATSDSSTVGPADGPQHF. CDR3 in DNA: TGTGCCACCAGTGATTCGTCCACGGTGGGGCCCGCCGACGGGCCCCAGCATTTT.